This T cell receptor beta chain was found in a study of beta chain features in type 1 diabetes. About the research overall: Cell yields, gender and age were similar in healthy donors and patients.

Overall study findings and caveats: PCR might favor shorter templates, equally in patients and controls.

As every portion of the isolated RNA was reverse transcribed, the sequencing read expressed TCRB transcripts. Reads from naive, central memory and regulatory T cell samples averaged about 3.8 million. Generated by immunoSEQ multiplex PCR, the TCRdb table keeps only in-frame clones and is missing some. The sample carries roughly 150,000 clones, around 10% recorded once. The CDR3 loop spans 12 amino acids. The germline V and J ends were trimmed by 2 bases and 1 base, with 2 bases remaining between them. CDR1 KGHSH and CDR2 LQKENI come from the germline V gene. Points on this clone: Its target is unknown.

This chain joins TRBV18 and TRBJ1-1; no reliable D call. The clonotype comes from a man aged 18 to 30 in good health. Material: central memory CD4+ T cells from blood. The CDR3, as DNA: TGTGCCAGCTCACCAGGGAACACTGAAGCTTTCTTT. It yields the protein CASSPGNTEAFF.